Presented here are 9 T cell receptor beta chains from one specimen sequenced in a study of breast tumors, draining lymph nodes, adjacent tissues. From the multiplex PCR reads, TCRdb called clonotypes with MiXCR, one entry per CDR3 protein. The data hold 180,000 or so distinct CDR3 sequences, with roughly 35% observed a single time. The lymph nodes were axillary draining lymph nodes from breast cancer patients. The sample comprised axillary lymph node tissue. The source of these receptors is a female donor with breast cancer. Some clones in this sample may be carry-over from other donors' samples.

This clonotype is medium-sized in the sample. The genes are TRBV9 and TRBJ1-2; tentatively, D is TRBD1 (6 bases). The length of the CDR3 is 15 residues. The germline gives CDR1 SGDLS, CDR2 YYNGEE. The V end lost 0 bases, the J end lost 3 bases, and 12 bases lay between the germline ends. The CDR3 bases are TGTGCCAGCAGCGTAGGAGGGGGACTTTACTATGGCTACACCTTC. Protein product: CASSVGGGLYYGYTF. Together with reference TRBV9 and TRBJ1-2, the CDR3 gives the full variable domain: DSGVTQTPKHLITATGQRVTLRCSPRSGDLSVYWYQQSLDQGLQFLIQYYNGEERAKGNILERFSAQQFPDLHSELNLSSLELGDSALYFCASSVGGGLYYGYTFGSGTRLTVV.

The chain recombines TRBV27 with TRBJ1-2; tentatively, D is TRBD1 (6 bases). The CDR3 runs to 16 residues. Per the germline V gene, CDR1 is MNHEY and CDR2 is SMNVEV (reference sequence). Trimming stripped 1 base from V and 5 bases from J, with 17 bases between. DNA for the CDR3: TGTGCCAGCAGTTTATGGGCTGGGGGCGCTAGGTATGGCTACACCTTC. Its protein product is CASSLWAGGARYGYTF.

This clonotype showed up many times. The rearrangement links TRBV13 to TRBJ2-5, with 9 bases fitting TRBD2. Germline CDR1 PRHDT, CDR2 FYEKMQ (reference sequence). The CDR3 runs 17 residues. After removal of 1 base from V and 4 bases from J, the junction contained 10 bases not matched to a gene. This CDR3 reads CASSLDKRGAGGETQYF. The CDR3 DNA reads TGTGCCAGCAGCTTAGACAAGCGGGGGGCGGGAGGAGAGACCCAGTACTTC.

The chain uses TRBV12-3 or TRBV12-4 and TRBJ1-2; no reliable D call. CDR3 length: 12 amino acids. V was pared by 7 bases and J by 2 bases, with 8 bases between. DNA for the CDR3: TGTGCCAGCACCCAAGGCAACTATGGCTACACCTTC. Its translation is CASTQGNYGYTF.

This clonotype was counted a few times. The chain uses TRBV9 and TRBJ1-1, with D perhaps TRBD1 (6 bases). V shed 3 bases and J shed 0 bases, with 9 bases lying between them. The germline V gene has CDR1 SGDLS and CDR2 YYNGEE. The CDR3 loop spans 14 amino acids. This chain's CDR3 is CASSGGTMNTEAFF. In nucleotides, the CDR3 is TGTGCCAGCAGCGGAGGGACAATGAACACTGAAGCTTTCTTT.

As regards this clonotype: A read error may explain this, as a much larger clone is one base away. CDR3 nucleotides: TGTGCCAGCAGTGTCCTGACCTCCTACGAGCAGTACTTC. Translated: CASSVLTSYEQYF. The V call is TRBV28, the J call TRBJ2-7, with D unclear. CDR1 and CDR2 (germline): MDHEN, SYDVKM. The CDR3 contains 13 residues. V shed 5 bases and J shed 0 bases, with 8 bases lying between them.

This clonotype was counted many times. The chain carries TRBV11-2 and TRBJ2-5; 7 nucleotides agree with TRBD2. CDR3 size: 14 residues. V shed 5 bases, J shed 3 bases, and the junction held 6 bases outside the gene matches. Germline CDR1 is SGHAT and CDR2 is FQNNGV. Here the CDR3 reads CASSPGRAEETQYF. For the CDR3, the DNA is TGTGCCAGCAGCCCGGGGAGGGCGGAAGAGACCCAGTACTTC. Complete variable domain (other parts from reference TRBV11-2 and TRBJ2-5): EAGVAQSPRYKIIEKRQSVAFWCNPISGHATLYWYQQILGQGPKLLIQFQNNGVVDDSQLPKDRFSAERLKGVDSTLKIQPAKLEDSAVYLCASSPGRAEETQYFGPGTRLLVL.

The table lists this clonotype with many counts. The chain joins TRBV5-6 to TRBJ2-2; tentative D call: TRBD2 (6 bases). Germline V gene sequence: CDR1 SGHDT, CDR2 YYEEEE. With 0 bases removed from V and 13 bases from J, the gap between germline ends came to 10 bases. The CDR3 sequence is 12 residues long. In nucleotides, the CDR3 is TGTGCCAGCAGCTTGGGACTAGGTGGGCTGTTTTTT. This translates into CASSLGLGGLFF.

With respect to this clonotype: A much larger clone sits a single nucleotide away, making a read error possible. The chain has TRBV5-4 and TRBJ1-4; D remains ambiguous. This CDR3 contains 13 residues. The V end was cut by 3 bases, the J end by 8 bases, with 11 bases between. Per the germline V gene, CDR1 is SGHNT and CDR2 is YYREEE (reference sequence). DNA of the CDR3: TGTGCCAGCAGCTCCCGGAATAGCGAAAAACTGTTTTTT. This translates into CASSSRNSEKLFF.